This TCR beta chain was recorded in a study of technical replicates of blood from a handful of donors. Method: immunoSEQ multiplex PCR; TCRdb's copy keeps in-frame clones and lacks some. The table lists around 84,000 clones, roughly 98% of them singletons, with approximately 0.15% in the top ten. Germline CDR1 and CDR2: SGHAT and FQNNGV. The CDR3 is 13 amino acids. V dropped 5 bases and J dropped 0 bases, with 7 bases sitting between them. The TCR comes from a human donor in good health. Sequences were obtained from T cells isolated from PBMCs. The chain uses TRBV11-2 and TRBJ1-1, with D uncertain. The CDR3 DNA reads as TGTGCCAGCAGCATTCAGGTGAACACTGAAGCTTTCTTT. This encodes CASSIQVNTEAFF.